These T cell receptor beta chains were read from a single sample in a study of graft-versus-host responses after intestinal transplantation. These TCRs are of unknown antigen specificity. Sequenced by immunoSEQ multiplex PCR; TCRdb stores in-frame clones only, minus some. The sample lists over 100,000 clones; around 90% were seen once. This material consisted of unstimulated CD4+ T cells sorted from spleen or lymph node cells, taken before transplant. The receptor set was obtained from a human donor who was the organ donor for an intestinal transplant. Each CDR3 is given with its conserved first and last residue. The D gene is left open where the match is weak.

CDR3: CASSRVYSTDTQYF
D: NA
V: TRBV6-5

CDR3: CASSLGTASTDTQYF
D: NA
V: TRBV5-6

CDR3: CASSPTWGGVSEAFF
D: NA
V: TRBV7-9

CDR3: CASSLLLTSGSTDTQYF
D: TRBD2
V: TRBV5-6

CDR3: CASSGRTSGSPKVRWNEQFF
D: TRBD2
V: TRBV4-1

CDR3: CANTPSRLAGGETQYF
D: NA
V: TRBV21-1

CDR3: CASSLKREAADTQYF
D: TRBD2
V: TRBV5-4

CDR3: CASSLSARAGGTEAFF
D: NA
V: TRBV28

CDR3: CASSQNEEQFF
D: NA
V: TRBV4-1

CDR3: CASSQGITDTQYF
D: NA
V: TRBV5-6

CDR3: CASSGSRVHEQYF
D: NA
V: TRBV28

CDR3: CASSPGAKTGSTEAFF
D: TRBD1
V: TRBV28

CDR3: CASSLWREKLFF
D: NA
V: TRBV28

CDR3: CASNSLPGQGNYGYTF
D: TRBD1
V: TRBV28

CDR3: CASSEAWLYGYTF
D: NA
V: TRBV6-1

CDR3: CASSPGLAARGADTQYF
D: TRBD2
V: TRBV7-9

CDR3: CASSPGLPIAYNEQFF
D: TRBD2
V: TRBV6-4

CDR3: CASREGLAGTDTQYF
D: TRBD2
V: TRBV6-1

CDR3: CASSLYLGAENGYTF
D: NA
V: TRBV7-2

CDR3: CASSIGTGGAGYTF
D: TRBD1
V: TRBV19

CDR3: CASSRQGARGYTF
D: TRBD1
V: TRBV6-5

CDR3: CASSHWTSGITEQFF
D: TRBD2
V: TRBV4-1

CDR3: CATSRDRVSGNTIYF
D: NA
V: TRBV15

CDR3: CASRGTGEMGYTF
D: TRBD1
V: TRBV6-1

CDR3: CASSQASSGSYEQYF
D: TRBD2
V: TRBV4-1